This T cell receptor beta chain was recorded in a study of blood T cell repertoires in COVID-19. TCRdb's table, derived via immunoSEQ multiplex PCR, lists solely in-frame clones and lacks some. In the table there are about 270,000 clones, around 83% of which are singletons. Trimming at V came to 4 bases and at J to 0 bases, leaving 4 bases not matched to a gene. The CDR3 contains 17 residues. Germline loops: CDR1 LNHDA, CDR2 SQIVND (reference sequence). Sequencing used peripheral blood. This chain links TRBV19 with TRBJ2-1; 12 nucleotides align to TRBD1. This clonotype was obtained from an older man with acute or convalescent COVID-19. The DNA of the CDR3 is TGTGCCAGTAGTAGGGACAGGGGGCGCGACTCCTACAATGAGCAGTTCTTC. This encodes CASSRDRGRDSYNEQFF.